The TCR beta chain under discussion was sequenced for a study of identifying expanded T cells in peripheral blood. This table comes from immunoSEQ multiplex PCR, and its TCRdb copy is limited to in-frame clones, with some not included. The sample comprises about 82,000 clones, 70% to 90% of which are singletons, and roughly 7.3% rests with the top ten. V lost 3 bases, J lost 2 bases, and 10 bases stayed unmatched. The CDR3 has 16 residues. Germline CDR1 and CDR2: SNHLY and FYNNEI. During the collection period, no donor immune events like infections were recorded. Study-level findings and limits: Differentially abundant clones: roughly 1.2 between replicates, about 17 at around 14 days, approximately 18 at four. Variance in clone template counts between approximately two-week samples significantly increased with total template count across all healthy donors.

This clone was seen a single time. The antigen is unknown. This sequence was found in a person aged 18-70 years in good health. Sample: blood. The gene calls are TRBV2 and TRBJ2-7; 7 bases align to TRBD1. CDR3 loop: CASSDYDRDSAYEQYF. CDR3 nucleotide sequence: TGTGCCAGCAGTGACTACGACCGGGACAGTGCCTACGAGCAGTACTTC.